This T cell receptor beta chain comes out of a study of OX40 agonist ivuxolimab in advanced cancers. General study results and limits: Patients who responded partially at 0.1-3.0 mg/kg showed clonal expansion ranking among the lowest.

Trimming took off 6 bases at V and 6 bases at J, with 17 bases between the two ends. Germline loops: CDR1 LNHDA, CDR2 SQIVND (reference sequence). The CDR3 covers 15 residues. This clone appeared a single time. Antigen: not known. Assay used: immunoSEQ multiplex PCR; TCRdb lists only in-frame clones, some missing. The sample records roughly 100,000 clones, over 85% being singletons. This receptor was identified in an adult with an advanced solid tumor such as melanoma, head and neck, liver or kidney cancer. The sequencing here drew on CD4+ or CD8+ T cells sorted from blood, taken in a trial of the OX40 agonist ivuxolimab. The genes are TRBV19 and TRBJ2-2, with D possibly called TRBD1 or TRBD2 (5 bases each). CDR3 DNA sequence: TGTGCCAGTAGCGCTGGGGGATCGAGTCCCGGGGAGCTGTTTTTT. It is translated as CASSAGGSSPGELFF. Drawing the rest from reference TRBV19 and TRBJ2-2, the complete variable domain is DGGITQSPKYLFRKEGQNVTLSCEQNLNHDAMYWYRQDPGQGLRLIYYSQIVNDFQKGDIAEGYSVSREKKESFPLTVTSAQKNPTAFYLCASSAGGSSPGELFFGEGSRLTVL.